This T cell receptor beta chain was sequenced for a study of shared clonotypes between healthy human individuals. Findings of the study overall: Clonotypes that were shared across a handful of donors made up approximately 5% of naive CD4 clonotypes.

Germline V lookup: CDR1 DFQATT, CDR2 SNEGSKA (reference sequence). V gave up 2 bases and J gave up 7 bases, with 9 bases separating them. The CDR3 runs 11 residues. Note on this clone: Its antigen is as yet unknown.

Assay: immunoSEQ multiplex PCR; the TCRdb copy retains only in-frame clones and omits some. The table includes approximately 100,000 clones, just over 65% detected once. The material sequenced was memory CD8+ T cells sorted from blood. This sample's subset: CD45RO+ cells pooled with CCR7-negative TemRA cells. The chain joins TRBV20-1 to TRBJ2-7; D remains ambiguous. The source is a woman aged 25 to 39 in good health. The CDR3 sequence: CSARYVWEQYF. The CDR3 DNA reads as TGCAGTGCTAGATATGTCTGGGAGCAGTACTTC.